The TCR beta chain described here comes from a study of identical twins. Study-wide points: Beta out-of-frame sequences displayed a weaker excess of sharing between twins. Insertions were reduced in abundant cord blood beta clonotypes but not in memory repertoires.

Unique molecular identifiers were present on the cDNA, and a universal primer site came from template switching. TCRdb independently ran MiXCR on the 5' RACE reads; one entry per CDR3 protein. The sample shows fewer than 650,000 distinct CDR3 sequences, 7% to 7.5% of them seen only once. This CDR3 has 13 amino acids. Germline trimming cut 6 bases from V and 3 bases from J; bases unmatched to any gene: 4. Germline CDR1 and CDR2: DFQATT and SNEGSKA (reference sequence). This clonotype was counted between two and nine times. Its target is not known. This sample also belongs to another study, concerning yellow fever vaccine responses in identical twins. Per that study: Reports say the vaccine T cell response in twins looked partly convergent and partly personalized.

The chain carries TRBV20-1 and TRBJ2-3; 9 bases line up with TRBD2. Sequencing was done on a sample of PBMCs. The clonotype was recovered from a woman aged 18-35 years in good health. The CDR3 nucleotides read TGCAGTGCCGGGACTAGCCTGACAGATACGCAGTATTTT. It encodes CSAGTSLTDTQYF.